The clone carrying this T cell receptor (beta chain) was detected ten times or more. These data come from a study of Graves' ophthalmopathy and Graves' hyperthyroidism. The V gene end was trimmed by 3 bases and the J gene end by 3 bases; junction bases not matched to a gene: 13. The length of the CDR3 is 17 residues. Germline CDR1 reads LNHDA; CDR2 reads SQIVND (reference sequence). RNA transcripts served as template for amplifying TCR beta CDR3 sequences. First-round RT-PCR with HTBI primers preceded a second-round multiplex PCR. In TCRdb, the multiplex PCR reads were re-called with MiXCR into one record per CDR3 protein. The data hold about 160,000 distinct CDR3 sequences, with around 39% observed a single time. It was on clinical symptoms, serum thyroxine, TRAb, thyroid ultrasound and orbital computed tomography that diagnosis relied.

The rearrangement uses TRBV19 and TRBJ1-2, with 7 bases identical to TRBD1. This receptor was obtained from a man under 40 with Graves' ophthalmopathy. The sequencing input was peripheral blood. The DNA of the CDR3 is TGTGCCAGTAGTATCGATGGAAGGGGGCGCCGTGACTATGGCTACACCTTC. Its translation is CASSIDGRGRRDYGYTF.